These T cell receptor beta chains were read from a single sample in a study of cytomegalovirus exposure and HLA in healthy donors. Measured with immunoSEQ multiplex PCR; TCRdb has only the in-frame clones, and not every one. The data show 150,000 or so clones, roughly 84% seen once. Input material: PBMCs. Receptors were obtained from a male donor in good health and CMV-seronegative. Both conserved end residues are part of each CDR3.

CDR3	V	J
CASSPAQRVGEQYF	TRBV5-1	TRBJ2-7
CASVVRGGDTEAFF	TRBV5-4	TRBJ1-1
CASSPTLERITDTQYF	TRBV5-4	TRBJ2-3
CASSLGSAHQLNTEAFF	TRBV7-6	TRBJ1-1
CASSYLKRDGETQYF	TRBV6-5	TRBJ2-5
CSVDRDSNPREQFF	TRBV29-1	TRBJ2-1
CASSTQITQYF	TRBV7-2	TRBJ2-5
CASSHLRQGQEATDTQYF	TRBV27	TRBJ2-3
CAWSVPGAGPYEQYF	TRBV30	TRBJ2-7
CASTRDGTGPSYEQYF	TRBV10-2	TRBJ2-7
CASSTERGGYYNEQFF	TRBV28	TRBJ2-1
CAISESFGNTEAFF	TRBV10-3	TRBJ1-1
CASSLGTGSTGELFF	TRBV7-3	TRBJ2-2
CASSFVAGELFF	TRBV5-1	TRBJ2-2
CASSATGTVGNAIYF	TRBV6-1	TRBJ1-3
CASSLGGGANEQFF	TRBV7-3	TRBJ2-1
CATSRVQNNEQYF	TRBV15	TRBJ2-7
CASSSARTSKTDTQYF	TRBV5-1	TRBJ2-3
CASSVDARKLFF	TRBV9	TRBJ1-4
CASSLDRTSEAFF	TRBV11-2	TRBJ1-1
CASISIGSRPERGDTEAFF	TRBV10-2	TRBJ1-1
CASSRDTYEQYF	TRBV7-8	TRBJ2-7
CASSLTTGNQPQHF	TRBV23-1	TRBJ1-5
CASEGAYGYTF	TRBV6-5	TRBJ1-2
CASSRDRGRTEAFF	TRBV19	TRBJ1-1
CASSSVAGGDTQYF	TRBV7-3	TRBJ2-3